This T cell receptor (beta chain) derives from a study of blood T cell repertoires in COVID-19. The wider study: PBMCs, B-cell-depleted T cells, or T cells were the source of the cDNA or gDNA that made up the material.

In germline, CDR1 is SGHRS, CDR2 YFSETQ. CDR3 length: 15 residues. J gave up 2 bases and V 2 bases, and 2 bases lay outside the gene matches. As handled by the study authors: How many nucleated cells were present was estimated from reference gene primer amplification. Generated by immunoSEQ multiplex PCR, the TCRdb table keeps only in-frame clones and is missing some. Clone size and the V and J calls come from that table; the DNA yielded D and trimming. The sample includes 180,000 or so clones, around 79% seen only once; the top ten take about 11%. This rearrangement joins TRBV5-1 to TRBJ2-1, with 9 bases that match TRBD2. The sequenced sample consisted of PBMCs or T cells enriched from blood (not recorded which). The receptor was isolated from a man in his forties or fifties who had recovered from COVID-19. In DNA, the CDR3 is TGCGCCAGCAGCTTCACTAGCGGGCCCTACAATGAGCAGTTCTTC. The encoded protein is CASSFTSGPYNEQFF.